Below are 31 T cell receptor beta chains sequenced from a single sample in a study of blood T cell repertoires in COVID-19 (dated by TCRdb to the early 2020s). Library creation used the immunoSEQ multiplex PCR assay. Sourced from immuneACCESS, this table was stored by TCRdb with only in-frame sequences that have V and J called. A share of the clones is absent; for the studies checked, an unresolved V gene accounts for under half, and the remainder has no known explanation. In this sample the table shows 200,000 to 250,000 clones, about 85% of which occur a single time. The ten most abundant clones make up about an eighth of the sample. The material sequenced was peripheral blood. The source of these receptors is a woman in her late teens or twenties who had recovered from COVID-19.

Of note for this clone: The sample has other DNA sequences that encode this CDR3 too. The genes are TRBV9 and TRBJ2-1; D gene unclear. Germline-derived CDR1 and CDR2 are SGDLS and YYNGEE. Trimming removed 0 bases from V and 8 bases from J, with 6 bases in between. The CDR3 extends over 12 amino acids. The CDR3 bases are TGTGCCAGCAGCGTAGTGGGCGATGAGCAGTTCTTC. Residues: CASSVVGDEQFF.

The CDR3 nucleotides are TGTGCCAGCAGCCTCCGACAGGGGAAGTCCTACAATGAGCAGTTCTTC. This encodes CASSLRQGKSYNEQFF. The chain couples TRBV21-1 to TRBJ2-1; the D call TRBD1 from the table was never checked on the DNA. TRBV21-1 is shown as a pseudogene. The CDR3 contains 16 residues.

The chain couples TRBV7-2 to TRBJ1-6; D is undetermined. This CDR3 comprises 13 residues. V was trimmed by 3 bases and J by 8 bases, leaving 8 bases between them. CDR1 and CDR2 (germline): SGHTA, FQGNSA. CDR3 sequence: CASSFGEYSPLHF. For the CDR3, the DNA is TGTGCCAGCAGCTTCGGAGAATATTCACCCCTCCACTTT.

The V and J genes are TRBV4-2 and TRBJ1-4; D might be TRBD1 (6 bases). This CDR3 has 15 residues. Per germline, CDR1 LGHNA and CDR2 YNFKEQ. V lost 4 bases and J 3 bases, leaving 12 bases between the germline ends. The CDR3 sequence is CASSPRGSANEKLFF. In DNA form, the CDR3 reads TGTGCCAGCAGCCCAAGGGGGAGCGCTAATGAAAAACTGTTTTTT.

The chain uses TRBV30 and TRBJ1-5; 9 positions match TRBD1. J lost 4 bases, V lost 6 bases, and 4 bases had no gene match. This CDR3 contains 13 residues. Germline loops: CDR1 GTSNPN, CDR2 SVGIG (reference sequence). The CDR3 nucleotides read TGTGCCTGCCGGACAGGGGAAAATCAGCCCCAGCATTTT. Translation: CACRTGENQPQHF.

The chain is built from TRBV18 and TRBJ2-3; D not resolved. Germline V lookup: CDR1 KGHSH, CDR2 LQKENI. The CDR3 runs 15 residues. Trimming removed 8 bases from V and 4 bases from J, with 19 bases in between. CDR3: CASRRVVERADTQYF. CDR3 sequence (DNA): TGTGCCAGCCGTCGCGTGGTCGAGCGCGCAGATACGCAGTATTTT.

This clone was detected only once. The chain joins TRBV9 to TRBJ2-1, with 16 nucleotides matching TRBD2. The CDR3 totals 16 residues. Per the germline V gene, CDR1 is SGDLS and CDR2 is YYNGEE. V gave up 0 bases and J gave up 7 bases; unmatched junction bases: 1. The CDR3 region is CASSVGGLAGGNEQFF. For the CDR3, the DNA is TGTGCCAGCAGCGTAGGGGGACTAGCGGGAGGGAATGAGCAGTTCTTC.

This clone has just a few counts. This chain uses TRBV29-1 with TRBJ1-1; D gene unclear. Trimming removed 4 bases at V and 1 base at J, with 13 bases between. Germline V gives CDR1 SQVTM, CDR2 ANQGSEA. The CDR3 has 14 amino acids. The DNA of the CDR3 is TGCAGCGTTGTCCGGGGATTGCGGAACACTGAAGCTTTCTTT. Encoded protein: CSVVRGLRNTEAFF.

This clone was seen more than once but under ten times. This chain links TRBV6-5 with TRBJ2-2, with TRBD2 matching 7 bases. The CDR3 length is 15 residues. The junction had 9 bases not matched to a gene; V was cut back by 5 bases and J by 6 bases. The germline V gene has CDR1 MNHEY and CDR2 SVGAGI. CDR3 protein: CASSPAGKFPGELFF. The CDR3 DNA sequence: TGTGCCAGCAGTCCAGCGGGAAAGTTCCCCGGGGAGCTGTTTTTT.

The chain uses TRBV6-2 or TRBV6-3 and TRBJ1-5; D is unclear. CDR1 MNHEY and CDR2 SVGEGT come from the germline V gene. The CDR3 spans 12 residues. Trimming shortened V by 0 bases and J by 7 bases, and 4 bases separated the two germline ends. The CDR3 DNA is TGTGCCAGCAGTTACTCGTCGCAGCCCCAGCATTTT. It translates to CASSYSSQPQHF.

The table lists this clone with a few counts. The same CDR3 is also encoded by other DNA sequences in this sample. The V and J genes are TRBV30 and TRBJ1-1; D is unclear. The CDR3 totals 13 residues. V was pared by 0 bases and J by 3 bases, with 8 bases between. Germline assignment: CDR1 GTSNPN and CDR2 SVGIG (reference sequence). The CDR3 DNA is TGTGCCTGGAGTGTACGAGTTGACACTGAAGCTTTCTTT. This codes for CAWSVRVDTEAFF.

CDR3 residues: CASSGTGANNQPQHF. The CDR3 nucleotides read TGTGCCAGCAGCGGGACAGGGGCGAACAATCAGCCCCAGCATTTT. The chain links TRBV7-2 to TRBJ1-5, with 10 bases matching TRBD1. CDR3 length equals 15 residues. The trim removed 5 bases at V and 3 bases at J, leaving 4 bases unmatched. Germline CDR1 reads SGHTA; CDR2 reads FQGNSA.

This chain uses TRBV11-2 with TRBJ2-2, with a weak D call TRBD2 (6 bases). The CDR3 is 13 residues long. V lost 3 bases, J lost 6 bases, and 8 bases lay in between. CDR1 is SGHAT and CDR2 is FQNNGV in the germline V gene. CDR3 nucleotides: TGTGCCAGCAGCTTGGGGGGAGCCGGGGAGCTGTTTTTT. It translates to CASSLGGAGELFF.

The gene calls are TRBV30 and TRBJ2-3; 9 bases align to TRBD1. The CDR3 contains 15 residues. J lost 4 bases, V lost 3 bases, and 8 bases had no gene match. Germline V lookup: CDR1 GTSNPN, CDR2 SVGIG (reference sequence). CDR3 sequence (DNA): TGTGCCTGGAGAAAGGGACAGGGATGGGCAGATACGCAGTATTTT. Protein: CAWRKGQGWADTQYF.

This clone was seen more than once but under ten times. The V call is TRBV7-3, the J call TRBJ2-1; no clear D gene. V gave up 5 bases and J gave up 6 bases, with 14 bases separating them. The CDR3 covers 14 residues. The germline CDR1 and CDR2 sequences are SGHTA and FQGTGA. The CDR3 loop reads CASSPLVSGNEQFF. CDR3 DNA sequence: TGTGCCAGCAGCCCCCTAGTTTCGGGCAATGAGCAGTTCTTC.

V and J are TRBV10-1 and TRBJ2-3; D perhaps matches TRBD1 (6 bases). This CDR3 has 14 residues. Trimming cost V 2 bases and J 6 bases, with 12 bases left between them. Germline CDR1 and CDR2: WNHNN and SYGVQD (reference sequence). CDR3 in amino acids: CASSEPGVTDTQYF. In DNA, the CDR3 is TGCGCCAGCAGTGAGCCAGGGGTGACGGATACGCAGTATTTT.

The chain joins TRBV5-4 to TRBJ2-2; 13 bases fit TRBD2. With 4 bases clipped from V and 8 bases from J, the junction kept 8 bases outside the gene matches. The CDR3 contains 16 residues. The germline V gene has CDR1 SGHNT and CDR2 YYREEE (reference sequence). CDR3 in amino acids: CASSPGLAGYSGELFF. The CDR3 nucleotides read TGTGCCAGCAGCCCGGGACTAGCGGGATACTCGGGGGAGCTGTTTTTT.

This chain joins TRBV4-1 and TRBJ2-1; TRBD2 agrees at 7 bases. The CDR3 length is 14 residues. Germline V gene sequence: CDR1 MGHRA, CDR2 YSYEKL. V lost 4 bases to trimming and J lost 5 bases; unmatched junction nucleotides: 5. This CDR3 reads CASSPWLADNEQFF. CDR3 sequence (DNA): TGCGCCAGCAGCCCCTGGCTAGCGGACAATGAGCAGTTCTTC.

The chain links TRBV10-3 to TRBJ1-2, with 7 bases aligning to TRBD1. The CDR3 has 16 residues. V trimming: 0 bases; J trimming: 2 bases; junction bases outside the gene matches: 6. Germline loops: CDR1 ENHRY, CDR2 SYGVKD. CDR3 sequence (DNA): TGTGCCATCAGTGAGTCCACAGGGGCACCAAACTATGGCTACACCTTC. Protein product: CAISESTGAPNYGYTF.

The chain combines TRBV6-6 with TRBJ2-5; TRBD2 aligns across 12 bases. The germline CDR1 and CDR2 sequences are MNHNY and SVGAGI (reference sequence). V trimming: 5 bases; J trimming: 3 bases; junction bases outside the gene matches: 10. The CDR3 is made up of 17 amino acids. CDR3 loop: CASSPGTSGLREETQYF. The DNA for the CDR3 is TGTGCCAGCAGTCCCGGGACTAGCGGGCTTCGGGAAGAGACCCAGTACTTC.

This chain connects TRBV7-2 to TRBJ1-5; tentatively, D is TRBD1 (6 bases). CDR3 length equals 15 residues. Germline CDR1 and CDR2: SGHTA and FQGNSA. Trimming cost V 5 bases and J 0 bases, with 11 bases left between them. The CDR3 protein is CASSRGHHSNQPQHF. In nucleotides, the CDR3 is TGTGCCAGCAGCCGGGGACATCATAGCAATCAGCCCCAGCATTTT. Complete variable domain (other parts from reference TRBV7-2 and TRBJ1-5): GAGVSQSPSNKVTEKGKDVELRCDPISGHTALYWYRQSLGQGLEFLIYFQGNSAPDKSGLPSDRFSAERTGGSVSTLTIQRTQQEDSAVYLCASSRGHHSNQPQHFGDGTRLSIL.

This chain uses TRBV29-1 with TRBJ1-2; the D is unclear. The CDR3 is 15 amino acids. Trimming left V 2 bases short and J 10 bases short, with 23 bases between. CDR1 and CDR2 (germline): SQVTM, ANQGSEA. In nucleotides, the CDR3 is TGCAGCGTTGAAATGGCAGGTTCGCAGCTAGCCTCCTACACCTTC. Its translation: CSVEMAGSQLASYTF.

This clone was recorded only once. The chain employs TRBV2 and TRBJ1-1; 8 positions match TRBD1. The CDR3 is made up of 14 amino acids. Germline CDR1 is SNHLY and CDR2 is FYNNEI. Trimming removed 9 bases from V and 0 bases from J; junction bases left unmatched: 6. The CDR3 DNA reads as TGTGCCAGGGACAGGGAGGGTGTGAACACTGAAGCTTTCTTT. Protein sequence: CARDREGVNTEAFF. Full variable domain (outside the CDR3, taken from reference TRBV2 and TRBJ1-1): EPEVTQTPSHQVTQMGQEVILRCVPISNHLYFYWYRQILGQKVEFLVSFYNNEISEKSEIFDDQFSVERPDGSNFTLKIRSTKLEDSAMYFCARDREGVNTEAFFGQGTRLTVV.

The chain employs TRBV7-6 and TRBJ2-3; 7 bases align to TRBD1. Germline V gives CDR1 SGHVS, CDR2 FNYEAQ. V lost 2 bases, J lost 3 bases, and 5 bases stayed unmatched. The CDR3 spans 15 residues. The CDR3 nucleotides read TGTGCCAGCAGCTTAAACAGGGGATTAACAGATACGCAGTATTTT. The encoded protein is CASSLNRGLTDTQYF.

The CDR3 region is CASSSPSGRGSTDTQYF. The CDR3 DNA is TGTGCCAGCAGCTCGCCAAGCGGGCGTGGAAGCACAGATACGCAGTATTTT. The V and J genes are TRBV7-2 and TRBJ2-3, with a possible D match to TRBD2 (6 bases). CDR1 is SGHTA and CDR2 is FQGNSA in the germline V gene. This CDR3 contains 17 residues. Trimming took off 4 bases at V and 0 bases at J, with 17 bases between the two ends.

This clone turned up a few times. The rearrangement uses TRBV10-1 and TRBJ1-2; D gene ambiguous. The CDR3 consists of 10 residues. Germline V gene lookup returns CDR1 WNHNN and CDR2 SYGVQD (reference sequence). As DNA, the CDR3 is TGCCGACCTCGCGGGTATGGCTACACCTTC. The encoded protein is CRPRGYGYTF.

The rearrangement joins TRBV6-4 to TRBJ2-4; D is undetermined. Germline V gene lookup returns CDR1 MRHNA and CDR2 SNTAGT. Between the trimmed V and J ends, which lost 4 bases and 0 bases, there was a span of 13 bases. CDR3 length equals 16 residues. The CDR3 protein is CASSASVAVAKNIQYF. The CDR3 DNA reads as TGTGCCAGCAGTGCCTCTGTGGCGGTAGCCAAAAACATTCAGTACTTC.

V is TRBV15 and J is TRBJ2-3, with TRBD2 identical over 8 bases. V shed 1 base, J shed 0 bases, and the junction held 9 bases outside the gene matches. CDR3 size: 18 residues. Germline CDR1 and CDR2: LNHNV and YYDKDF (reference sequence). CDR3: CATSRASPAGVSTDTQYF. In nucleotides, the CDR3 is TGTGCCACCAGCAGAGCGTCCCCAGCGGGAGTAAGCACAGATACGCAGTATTTT.

This chain joins TRBV6-4 and TRBJ1-2; TRBD1 aligns across 7 bases. CDR1 and CDR2 (germline): MRHNA, SNTAGT. This CDR3 has 13 amino acids. With V trimmed by 6 bases and J by 8 bases, 9 bases remained unmatched. CDR3 nucleotide sequence: TGTGCCAGCAGCGAGACAGGGTATTTCGGCTACACCTTC. Residues: CASSETGYFGYTF.

This rearrangement joins TRBV4-2 to TRBJ1-5, with a tentative D call TRBD1 (5 bases). CDR1 and CDR2 from the germline V gene are LGHNA and YNFKEQ. V was pared by 4 bases and J by 3 bases, with 10 bases between. The CDR3 contains 14 residues. The CDR3 coding sequence is TGTGCCAGCAGCCCCAGGGAAACCAATCAGCCCCAGCATTTT. Amino acids: CASSPRETNQPQHF.

The CDR3 nucleotides are TGTGCCAGCAGTTTCCTCGGGGTTATGGGCGAGCAGTACTTC. Translating it yields CASSFLGVMGEQYF. The chain combines TRBV28 with TRBJ2-7; the D gene is possibly TRBD2 (5 bases). The germline V gene has CDR1 MDHEN and CDR2 SYDVKM. Trimming stripped 3 bases from V and 6 bases from J, with 15 bases between. The CDR3 runs to 14 residues.